Listed below are T cell receptor beta chains from one sample, sequenced in a study of blood T cell repertoires in COVID-19. Sequenced by immunoSEQ multiplex PCR; TCRdb stores in-frame clones only, minus some. The sample carries around 95,000 clones, around 90% recorded once. The specimen sequenced was peripheral blood. The receptors were sampled from a human donor in a cohort sampled during active COVID-19. Both conserved end residues are part of each CDR3. The order of the fields is J gene, V gene, CDR3 protein.

j_call: TRBJ1-5; v_call: TRBV6-6; cdr3_aa: CASSRQGGPNQPQHF
j_call: TRBJ2-2; v_call: TRBV29-1; cdr3_aa: CSVALPPGELFF
j_call: TRBJ2-1; v_call: TRBV5-4; cdr3_aa: CASSLTSGSSAEQFF
j_call: TRBJ2-3; v_call: TRBV3-1/TRBV3-2; cdr3_aa: CASSRRTSGRTDTQYF
j_call: TRBJ2-5; v_call: TRBV7-2; cdr3_aa: CASSSQWGVKETQYF
j_call: TRBJ2-4; v_call: TRBV9; cdr3_aa: CASSVGEGGRLAKNIQYF
j_call: TRBJ1-5; v_call: TRBV10-3; cdr3_aa: CAISEGDRVKPQHF
j_call: TRBJ2-3; v_call: TRBV6-4; cdr3_aa: CASSDGVAGIDTQYF
j_call: TRBJ1-4; v_call: TRBV11-2; cdr3_aa: CASSPRLSTNEKLFF
j_call: TRBJ1-2; v_call: TRBV28; cdr3_aa: CASRPAEAVPYRGYTF
j_call: TRBJ1-1; v_call: TRBV10-3; cdr3_aa: CAIRTGLNTEAFF
j_call: TRBJ2-2; v_call: TRBV13; cdr3_aa: CASSLRSTAGELFF
j_call: TRBJ1-2; v_call: TRBV5-4; cdr3_aa: CASSSRTNYGYTF
j_call: TRBJ1-5; v_call: TRBV10-3; cdr3_aa: CAISEGQSSNQPQHF